One and the same sample provided the 7 T cell receptor beta chains below, sequenced in a study of CD8 T cells in Susac syndrome. The RNA input was roughly 0.45 to 1 ug, and it was reverse transcribed with random hexamers. A single record per CDR3 protein comes from TCRdb applying MiXCR to the immunoSEQ multiplex PCR reads. The table has roughly 180,000 distinct CDR3 sequences, approximately 95% seen once. Sequenced input: CD4+ T cells from PBMCs. The origin of the receptors is a human donor in good health.

The chain employs TRBV29-1 and TRBJ2-1; 13 bases match TRBD2. The CDR3 has 16 amino acids. Germline V gene sequence: CDR1 SQVTM, CDR2 ANQGSEA. The J segment lost 5 bases and the V segment lost 5 bases, leaving 9 bases of the junction unmatched. The CDR3 bases are TGCAGCGTTTCCGGACTAGCGGGAGTTGGGAACAATGAGCAGTTCTTC. Its protein product is CSVSGLAGVGNNEQFF.

The J gene is TRBJ2-7, the V gene TRBV3-1; D call uncertain. This CDR3 spans 13 amino acids. V shed 0 bases and J shed 5 bases, with 8 bases lying between them. CDR1 is LGHDT and CDR2 is YNNKEL in the germline V gene (reference sequence). CDR3 nucleotide sequence: TGTGCCAGCAGCCAAGAGATGGGGAACGAGCAGTACTTC. Translated, it gives CASSQEMGNEQYF.

The chain is built from TRBV23-1 and TRBJ1-5; TRBD1 aligns across 9 bases. TRBV23-1 is filed as an ORF, its function uncertain. The CDR3 has 14 residues. V shed 9 bases, J shed 4 bases, and the junction held 7 bases outside the gene matches. The CDR3 sequence is CASNRGRPNQPQHF. The CDR3 nucleotides are TGCGCCAGTAACAGGGGGCGTCCAAATCAGCCCCAGCATTTT.

V gene TRBV6-2 or TRBV6-3 combines with J gene TRBJ2-5; maybe TRBD1 (6 bases). V lost 6 bases, J lost 2 bases, and 19 bases lay in between. The CDR3 covers 16 residues. Germline CDR1 is MNHEY and CDR2 is SVGEGT. CDR3 in DNA: TGTGCCAGCAGCCAGGGACACTGGAAACTTCAAGAGACCCAGTACTTC. This sequence encodes CASSQGHWKLQETQYF.

The rearrangement links TRBV15 to TRBJ1-5; no firm D call. Between the trimmed V and J ends, which lost 4 bases and 1 base, there was a span of 2 bases. Germline V gives CDR1 LNHNV, CDR2 YYDKDF (reference sequence). The CDR3 runs 12 residues. Here the CDR3 reads CATSKSNQPQHF. CDR3 bases: TGTGCCACCAGCAAGAGCAATCAGCCCCAGCATTTT.

The chain employs TRBV30 and TRBJ1-1; the D gene is possibly TRBD1 (5 bases). This CDR3 has 12 amino acids. CDR1 is GTSNPN and CDR2 is SVGIG in the germline V gene (reference sequence). V dropped 4 bases and J dropped 3 bases, with 9 bases sitting between them. CDR3 sequence (DNA): TGTGCCTGGATCCCGGGGGACACTGAAGCTTTCTTT. Its protein is CAWIPGDTEAFF. The variable domain in full, with the rest retrieved from reference TRBV30 and TRBJ1-1, is SQTIHQWPATLVQPVGSPLSLECTVEGTSNPNLYWYRQAAGRGLQLLFYSVGIGQISSEVPQNLSASRPQDRQFILSSKKLLLSDSGFYLCAWIPGDTEAFFGQGTRLTVV.

In its sample, this clonotype was seen a few times. The gene calls are TRBV30 and TRBJ1-2, with D perhaps matching TRBD1 (6 bases). V was cut by 2 bases and J by 4 bases, with 8 bases left in between. The CDR3 is 12 residues long. CDR1 and CDR2 (germline): GTSNPN, SVGIG (reference sequence). The DNA of the CDR3 is TGTGCCTGGAGTTCACAGGGCTATGGCTACACCTTC. As protein: CAWSSQGYGYTF.